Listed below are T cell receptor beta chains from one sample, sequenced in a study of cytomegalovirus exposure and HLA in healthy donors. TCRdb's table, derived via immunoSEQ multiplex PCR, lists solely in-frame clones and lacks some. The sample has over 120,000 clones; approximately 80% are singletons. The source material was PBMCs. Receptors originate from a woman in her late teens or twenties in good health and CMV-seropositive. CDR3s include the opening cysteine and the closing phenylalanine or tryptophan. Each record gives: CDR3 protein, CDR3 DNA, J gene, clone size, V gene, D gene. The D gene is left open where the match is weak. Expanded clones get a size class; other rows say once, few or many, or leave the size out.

cdr3_aa: CASTARGAVTGELFF
cdr3_nt: TGTGCCAGCACAGCCCGGGGGGCGGTCACCGGGGAGCTGTTTTTT
j_call: TRBJ2-2
clone_size: .
v_call: TRBV6-1
d_call: .

cdr3_aa: CATSHRTGDSNQPQHF
cdr3_nt: TGTGCCACCAGCCATCGGACAGGGGATAGCAATCAGCCCCAGCATTTT
j_call: TRBJ1-5
clone_size: .
v_call: TRBV15
d_call: TRBD1

cdr3_aa: CASSESGGATDTQYF
cdr3_nt: TGTGCCAGCAGTGAAAGCGGGGGGGCCACAGATACGCAGTATTTT
j_call: TRBJ2-3
clone_size: .
v_call: TRBV6-4
d_call: TRBD2

cdr3_aa: CASSVGLFSYEQYF
cdr3_nt: TGTGCCAGCTCGGTTGGGCTGTTCTCCTACGAGCAGTACTTC
j_call: TRBJ2-7
clone_size: .
v_call: TRBV6-5
d_call: .

cdr3_aa: CASRYQGSSEKLFF
cdr3_nt: TGTGCCAGCAGATATCAGGGTAGTAGTGAAAAACTGTTTTTT
j_call: TRBJ1-4
clone_size: .
v_call: TRBV6-1
d_call: .

cdr3_aa: CAIRAGSGTDTQYF
cdr3_nt: TGTGCCATCAGGGCAGGGTCTGGCACAGATACGCAGTATTTT
j_call: TRBJ2-3
clone_size: .
v_call: TRBV10-3
d_call: .

cdr3_aa: CSGGGDGGYTF
cdr3_nt: TGCTCGGGAGGCGGGGACGGAGGCTACACCTTC
j_call: TRBJ1-2
clone_size: .
v_call: TRBV29-1
d_call: .

cdr3_aa: CAWSVLDSSYEQYF
cdr3_nt: TGTGCCTGGAGTGTACTGGACAGTTCCTACGAGCAGTACTTC
j_call: TRBJ2-7
clone_size: .
v_call: TRBV30
d_call: .

cdr3_aa: CASSSYLGGAYEKLFF
cdr3_nt: TGCGCCAGCAGCTCGTACCTTGGGGGGGCTTATGAAAAACTGTTTTTT
j_call: TRBJ1-4
clone_size: .
v_call: TRBV5-1
d_call: .

cdr3_aa: CASIPRRSRGIQNYGYTF
cdr3_nt: TGTGCCAGTATCCCTAGGCGATCGCGGGGAATCCAAAACTATGGCTACACCTTC
j_call: TRBJ1-2
clone_size: .
v_call: TRBV19
d_call: .

cdr3_aa: CASSVGEPNQPQHF
cdr3_nt: TGTGCCAGCAGTGTCGGGGAGCCCAATCAGCCCCAGCATTTT
j_call: TRBJ1-5
clone_size: .
v_call: TRBV2
d_call: .

cdr3_aa: CASSHGLATDTQYF
cdr3_nt: TGTGCCAGCAGCCACGGACTAGCGACAGATACGCAGTATTTT
j_call: TRBJ2-3
clone_size: .
v_call: TRBV5-6
d_call: TRBD2

cdr3_aa: CASSLYVGRGNTEAFF
cdr3_nt: TGTGCCAGCAGCTTATATGTGGGGCGGGGGAACACTGAAGCTTTCTTT
j_call: TRBJ1-1
clone_size: .
v_call: TRBV5-8
d_call: .

cdr3_aa: CASSPQSRGGQPQHF
cdr3_nt: TGTGCCAGCTCACCCCAAAGCAGGGGTGGTCAGCCCCAGCATTTT
j_call: TRBJ1-5
clone_size: .
v_call: TRBV18
d_call: .

cdr3_aa: CASSLGGEFGDTQYF
cdr3_nt: TGTGCCAGTTCCCTCGGAGGGGAGTTCGGGGATACGCAGTATTTT
j_call: TRBJ2-3
clone_size: .
v_call: TRBV7-2
d_call: .

cdr3_aa: CASSQRQTQETQYF
cdr3_nt: TGTGCCAGCAGTCAAAGACAGACACAAGAGACCCAGTACTTC
j_call: TRBJ2-5
clone_size: .
v_call: TRBV2
d_call: .

cdr3_aa: CASRSGSPSTGELFF
cdr3_nt: TGTGCCAGTAGATCGGGGTCCCCGAGTACCGGGGAGCTGTTTTTT
j_call: TRBJ2-2
clone_size: .
v_call: TRBV19
d_call: .

cdr3_aa: CASSLSWTSYEQYF
cdr3_nt: TGTGCCAGCAGTTTATCCTGGACTAGCTACGAGCAGTACTTC
j_call: TRBJ2-7
clone_size: once
v_call: TRBV28
d_call: TRBD2

cdr3_aa: CSARDLQLYTF
cdr3_nt: TGCAGTGCTAGAGATCTACAGCTCTACACCTTC
j_call: TRBJ1-2
clone_size: once
v_call: TRBV20-1
d_call: .

cdr3_aa: CASSAGILNTEAFF
cdr3_nt: TGTGCCAGCAGCGCCGGGATCCTGAACACTGAAGCTTTCTTT
j_call: TRBJ1-1
clone_size: .
v_call: TRBV7-9
d_call: .

cdr3_aa: CASSLEGVYSNQPQHF
cdr3_nt: TGTGCCAGCAGCTTGGAGGGGGTATATAGCAATCAGCCCCAGCATTTT
j_call: TRBJ1-5
clone_size: few
v_call: TRBV5-5
d_call: .

cdr3_aa: CASSKDAGGLLGDTQYF
cdr3_nt: TGTGCCAGCAGTAAAGATGCGGGGGGCCTGCTGGGCGATACGCAGTATTTT
j_call: TRBJ2-3
clone_size: few
v_call: TRBV6-1
d_call: TRBD2

cdr3_aa: CASRRRGEQYF
cdr3_nt: TGTGCCAGCAGGAGGAGGGGCGAGCAGTACTTC
j_call: TRBJ2-7
clone_size: .
v_call: TRBV5-6
d_call: .

cdr3_aa: CASSVDGQGLETQYF
cdr3_nt: TGTGCCAGCAGCGTAGATGGGCAGGGTTTGGAGACCCAGTACTTC
j_call: TRBJ2-5
clone_size: .
v_call: TRBV9
d_call: .

cdr3_aa: CASSSSRSIYGYTF
cdr3_nt: TGTGCCAGCAGCTCTAGCAGGAGTATCTATGGCTACACCTTC
j_call: TRBJ1-2
clone_size: .
v_call: TRBV7-2
d_call: .

cdr3_aa: CASSLDRGSSGANVLTF
cdr3_nt: TGTGCCAGTAGTTTGGACAGGGGGTCTTCTGGGGCCAACGTCCTGACTTTC
j_call: TRBJ2-6
clone_size: once
v_call: TRBV19
d_call: TRBD1

cdr3_aa: CASSYEQGIFGYTF
cdr3_nt: TGTGCCAGCAGTTATGAACAGGGGATTTTTGGCTACACCTTC
j_call: TRBJ1-2
clone_size: .
v_call: TRBV6-5
d_call: TRBD1

cdr3_aa: CASSTRTAGPGELFF
cdr3_nt: TGCGCCAGCAGCACACGAACCGCGGGGCCTGGGGAGCTGTTTTTT
j_call: TRBJ2-2
clone_size: .
v_call: TRBV5-1
d_call: .

cdr3_aa: CSVEPWTAGTDTQYF
cdr3_nt: TGCAGCGTTGAGCCTTGGACAGCCGGCACAGATACGCAGTATTTT
j_call: TRBJ2-3
clone_size: .
v_call: TRBV29-1
d_call: .

cdr3_aa: CASSRDRGNSNQPQHF
cdr3_nt: TGTGCCAGCAGCAGAGACAGGGGAAATAGCAATCAGCCCCAGCATTTT
j_call: TRBJ1-5
clone_size: once
v_call: TRBV5-6
d_call: TRBD1

cdr3_aa: CASSPVSGIDEKLFF
cdr3_nt: TGTGCCAGTAGTCCCGTTTCAGGGATCGATGAAAAACTGTTTTTT
j_call: TRBJ1-4
clone_size: .
v_call: TRBV19
d_call: .

cdr3_aa: CASSRTARNEQFF
cdr3_nt: TGTGCCAGCAGTCGGACAGCTAGGAATGAGCAGTTCTTC
j_call: TRBJ2-1
clone_size: few
v_call: TRBV2
d_call: .

cdr3_aa: CASSLDLWLAGGPRTDTQYF
cdr3_nt: TGTGCCAGCAGCTTAGATTTATGGCTAGCGGGGGGGCCAAGGACAGATACGCAGTATTTT
j_call: TRBJ2-3
clone_size: .
v_call: TRBV11-2
d_call: TRBD2

cdr3_aa: CASSLAGVGTEAFF
cdr3_nt: TGTGCCAGCAGCTTAGCGGGAGTTGGGACTGAAGCTTTCTTT
j_call: TRBJ1-1
clone_size: .
v_call: TRBV7-9
d_call: .

cdr3_aa: CASSPRTSGGYEQYF
cdr3_nt: TGTGCCAGCTCACCACGAACTAGCGGGGGTTACGAGCAGTACTTC
j_call: TRBJ2-7
clone_size: .
v_call: TRBV18
d_call: TRBD2

cdr3_aa: CASSDGQGAFRFF
cdr3_nt: TGTGCCAGCAGTGACGGACAGGGGGCGTTTCGGTTCTTC
j_call: TRBJ2-1
clone_size: .
v_call: TRBV6-1
d_call: TRBD1

cdr3_aa: CASSESGPRGAKNIQYF
cdr3_nt: TGTGCCAGCAGTGAATCGGGCCCTCGGGGAGCCAAAAACATTCAGTACTTC
j_call: TRBJ2-4
clone_size: .
v_call: TRBV25-1
d_call: .

cdr3_aa: CASAWGGTGELFF
cdr3_nt: TGTGCTAGTGCCTGGGGGGGCACCGGGGAGCTGTTTTTT
j_call: TRBJ2-2
clone_size: once
v_call: TRBV12-5
d_call: TRBD2

cdr3_aa: CASSGRRGDNTEAFF
cdr3_nt: TGTGCCAGCAGCGGTCGCCGTGGAGACAACACTGAAGCTTTCTTT
j_call: TRBJ1-1
clone_size: .
v_call: TRBV9
d_call: .

cdr3_aa: CASSLGGDSPLHF
cdr3_nt: TGTGCCAGCAGCTTAGGGGGCGATTCACCCCTCCACTTT
j_call: TRBJ1-6
clone_size: .
v_call: TRBV7-9
d_call: .

cdr3_aa: CASSLGQGANEQFF
cdr3_nt: TGTGCCAGCAGCCTCGGACAGGGGGCGAATGAGCAGTTCTTC
j_call: TRBJ2-1
clone_size: few
v_call: TRBV7-7
d_call: TRBD1